Listed here is a single T cell receptor beta chain. Its cognate antigen is unknown. V was shortened by 3 bases and J by 2 bases, with 12 bases between the two germline ends. This CDR3 is built from 15 residues. CDR1 and CDR2 (germline): SGHTS, YDEGEE. The data were taken from a study of OX40 agonist ivuxolimab in advanced cancers. The overall study: Ivuxolimab, an antibody that agonizes OX40 (CD134), was administered to the patients. Study-wide points: Dosing at 0.1 to 3.0 mg/kg was accompanied by clonal expansion of CD4+ and CD8+ blood T cells by week 6.

Generated by immunoSEQ multiplex PCR, the TCRdb table keeps only in-frame clones and is missing some. The table includes approximately 78,000 clones, 88% detected once. V usage is TRBV5-8 and J usage is TRBJ1-5; D ambiguous. The specimen was CD4+ or CD8+ T cells sorted from blood, collected in a trial of the OX40 agonist ivuxolimab. This clonotype was sampled from an adult with an advanced solid tumor such as melanoma, head and neck, liver or kidney cancer. DNA for the CDR3: TGTGCCAGCAGCTCCGGCGGGTTCGGCAATCAGCCCCAGCATTTT. It is translated as CASSSGGFGNQPQHF.